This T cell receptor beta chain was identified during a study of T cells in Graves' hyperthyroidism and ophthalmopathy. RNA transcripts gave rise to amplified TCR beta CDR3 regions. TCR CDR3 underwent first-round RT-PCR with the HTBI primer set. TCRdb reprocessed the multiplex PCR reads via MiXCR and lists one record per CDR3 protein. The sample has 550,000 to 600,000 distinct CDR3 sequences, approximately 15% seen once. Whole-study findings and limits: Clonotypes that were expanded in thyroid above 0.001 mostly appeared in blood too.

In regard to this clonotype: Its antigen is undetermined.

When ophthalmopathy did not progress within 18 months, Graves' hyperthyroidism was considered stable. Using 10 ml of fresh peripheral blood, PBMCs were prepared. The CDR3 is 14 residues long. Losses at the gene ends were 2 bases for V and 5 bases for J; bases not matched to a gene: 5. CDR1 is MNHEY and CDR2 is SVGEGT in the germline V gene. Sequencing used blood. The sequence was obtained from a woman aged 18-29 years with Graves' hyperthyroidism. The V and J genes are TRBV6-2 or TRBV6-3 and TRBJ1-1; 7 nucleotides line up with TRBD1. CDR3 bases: TGTGCCAGCAGTTACCGACAGGGATTTACTGAAGCTTTCTTT. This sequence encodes CASSYRQGFTEAFF.